This TCR beta chain was sequenced in a study of T cell responses to AZD1222 COVID-19 vaccine (dated by TCRdb to the early 2020s). The study in broad terms: AZD1222 recipients with second doses at about 4 weeks or about 12 weeks were pooled, because spike-specific TCR depth and breadth did not differ between schedules. A total of under 250 trial participants underwent TCR sequencing, of whom about 200 had received two doses of AZD1222 and 26 had received two doses of the MenACWY control vaccine. Trial participants were enrolled by age into 18-55, 56-69 and 70-plus year subgroups, with around 150, 28 and 57 TCR-sequenced participants respectively.

The time point tag for this specimen amounts to: baseline before first vaccination. Samples from vaccinated people were obtained from the UK trials COV001 and COV002, which included a single-blind randomized controlled phase 2/3 trial of AZD1222 (ChAdOx1 nCoV-19) in healthy adults. For TCRbeta chain sequencing, PBMC samples were collected from trial participants at day 0 and at day 28 after the second dose. From the cysteine up to the phenylalanine, the CDR3 has a length of 15 residues. This entry keeps only the CDR3 DNA: 45 bases, framed from base 1. V is cut back by 4 bases and J by 8 bases, with 13 bases in the junction unmatched. The germline V gene supplies CDR1 SGHTS and CDR2 YDEGEE. Broader findings and caveats from the paper: Because no samples from the day 14 peak response were available, repertoires could be characterized only after the peak T cell response. The 56-69-year group was small, and its depth increase did not reach significance, likely because of low power. Nearly half of unique spike-specific TCRs reportedly recognized epitopes outside regions mutated in the B.1.351 and B.1.1.7 variants. Participants were mostly white British, with more females than males. The authors suggested clonal diversity may have been underestimated. After two AZD1222 doses, both the breadth and the depth of spike-specific TCRs were significantly higher than at day 0 and than in MenACWY recipients. Conclusions about previously exposed vaccinees are limited because only six or seven AZD1222 recipients were SARS-CoV-2 seropositive at baseline. The whole spike protein was spanned by vaccine-associated CD4 TCRs, and dominant responses were seen in regions 160-218 and 743-854.

Turning to this clone: The target of this receptor is not known. No much larger clonotype is one base removed from it; base qualities were not supplied.

The CDR3 regions of human TCRbeta chains were analyzed by immunosequencing. Turning to the authors' computational methods: Repertoire TCRs were matched against a reference library of SARS-CoV-2-specific TCRs generated with the MIRA antigen-specificity platform. Breadth was defined as the fraction of unique TCRs that were SARS-CoV-2-associated, and depth was defined as the fraction of total T cells that were SARS-CoV-2-associated. Using the MIRA data, each spike-specific TCR was assigned both to the spike region to which the TCR was reactive and to a CD4 or CD8 class. Log10-transformed breadth and depth values were compared by one-way ANOVA with Sidak's multiple comparisons tests. This immuneACCESS table, as held by TCRdb, lists in-frame sequences with V and J called but not all clones. Of the missing ones, under half trace to an unresolved V gene in checked studies; the others have no known cause. V and J calls and clone size are those listed in that table; D and trimming were worked out from the DNA. The sample data list roughly 120,000 clones, and about 86% of these were observed just once. The top ten constitute 10% to 15% of the sample.

The specimen comprised peripheral blood, sampled on day 0 of AZD1222 vaccination. Recombination connected TRBV5-8 to TRBJ1-2; the central 8 bases match TRBD1. The sequence was collected from an adult in good health. For the CDR3, the sequence is CASSPRTGTPGGYTF. Read as DNA, the sequence is TGTGCCAGCAGCCCGCGGACAGGGACTCCAGGGGGCTACACCTTC.